The T cell receptor beta chain under discussion was sequenced for a study of early T cells in non-severe SARS-CoV-2 infection. Study information: Chains stayed unpaired after sequencing of bulk RNA from unsorted whole blood. Whole-study results and caveats: CD4 and private specificities were missed by VDJdb matching, which favored anti-spike CD8 responses.

Attached unique molecular identifiers marked individual cDNA molecules. TCRdb itself ran the 5' RACE reads through MiXCR, one entry per CDR3 protein. The sample has about 64,000 distinct CDR3 sequences; around 13% are singletons. This clonotype was observed a few times. Its antigen is currently unknown. This CDR3 has 15 residues. The germline gives CDR1 SGHAT, CDR2 FQNNGV. V was clipped by 1 base and J by 6 bases, with 15 bases between them. V usage is TRBV11-2 and J usage is TRBJ1-1; possible D gene TRBD1, 6 bases. The sample consisted of whole blood. The sequence came from an adult who was a healthcare worker with PCR-confirmed SARS-CoV-2 infection or an uninfected control (not recorded which). CDR3 coding DNA: TGTGCCAGCAGCTTAGGACAGGCGGGTCGTGCTGAAGCTTTCTTT. Translated, it gives CASSLGQAGRAEAFF.